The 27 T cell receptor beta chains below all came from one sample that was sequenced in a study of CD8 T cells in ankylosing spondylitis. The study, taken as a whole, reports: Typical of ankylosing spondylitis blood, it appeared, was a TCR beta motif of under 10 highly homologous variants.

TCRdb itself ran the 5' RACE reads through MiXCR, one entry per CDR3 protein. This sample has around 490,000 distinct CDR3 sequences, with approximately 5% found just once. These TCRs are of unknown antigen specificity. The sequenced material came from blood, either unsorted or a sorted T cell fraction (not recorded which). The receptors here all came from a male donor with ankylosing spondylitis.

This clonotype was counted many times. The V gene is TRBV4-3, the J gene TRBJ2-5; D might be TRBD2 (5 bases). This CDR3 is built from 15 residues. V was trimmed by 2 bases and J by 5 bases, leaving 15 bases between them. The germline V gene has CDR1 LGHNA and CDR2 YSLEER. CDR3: CASSQHEGEPETQYF. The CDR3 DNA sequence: TGCGCCAGCAGCCAACACGAGGGAGAACCGGAGACCCAGTACTTC.

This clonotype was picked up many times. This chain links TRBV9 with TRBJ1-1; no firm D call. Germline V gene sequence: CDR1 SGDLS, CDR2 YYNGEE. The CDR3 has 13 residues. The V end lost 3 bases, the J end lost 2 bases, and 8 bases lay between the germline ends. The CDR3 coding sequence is TGTGCCAGCAGCGCAGTGGACAACACTGAAGCTTTCTTT. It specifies CASSAVDNTEAFF.

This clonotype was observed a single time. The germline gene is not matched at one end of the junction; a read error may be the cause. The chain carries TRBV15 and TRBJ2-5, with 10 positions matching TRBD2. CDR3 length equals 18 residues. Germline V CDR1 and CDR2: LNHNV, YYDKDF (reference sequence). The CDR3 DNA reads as TGTGCCACCAGCGGAGACGGACAGCGGGGGGGCCTGGTAGAGACCCAGTACTTC. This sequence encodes CATSGDGQRGGLVETQYF.

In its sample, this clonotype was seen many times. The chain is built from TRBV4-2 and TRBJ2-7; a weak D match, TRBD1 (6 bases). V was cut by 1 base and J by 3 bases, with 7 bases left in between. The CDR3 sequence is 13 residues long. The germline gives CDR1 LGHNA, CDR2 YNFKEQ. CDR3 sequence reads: CASSQVQGYEQYF. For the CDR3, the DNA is TGTGCCAGCAGCCAAGTACAGGGCTACGAGCAGTACTTC.

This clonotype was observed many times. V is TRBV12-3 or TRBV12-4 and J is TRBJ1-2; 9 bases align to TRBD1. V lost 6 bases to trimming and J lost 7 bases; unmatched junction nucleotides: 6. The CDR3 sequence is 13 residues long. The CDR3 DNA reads TGTGCCAGCAGCGGGACAGGGAGGAGTGGCTACACCTTC. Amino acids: CASSGTGRSGYTF.

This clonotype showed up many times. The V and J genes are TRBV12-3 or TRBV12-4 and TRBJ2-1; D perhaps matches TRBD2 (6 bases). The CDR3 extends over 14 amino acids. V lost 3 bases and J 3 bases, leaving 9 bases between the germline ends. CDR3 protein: CASSLGRHYNEQFF. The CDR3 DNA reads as TGTGCCAGCAGTTTGGGGAGGCACTACAATGAGCAGTTCTTC.

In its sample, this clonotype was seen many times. CDR3 protein: CSVADRGDGYTF. CDR3 DNA: TGCAGCGTGGCAGACAGGGGAGATGGCTACACCTTC. The V and J genes are TRBV29-1 and TRBJ1-2; 8 bases agree with TRBD1. CDR3 length equals 12 residues. V was pared by 6 bases and J by 6 bases, with 6 bases of the junction left unmatched. Germline loops: CDR1 SQVTM, CDR2 ANQGSEA.

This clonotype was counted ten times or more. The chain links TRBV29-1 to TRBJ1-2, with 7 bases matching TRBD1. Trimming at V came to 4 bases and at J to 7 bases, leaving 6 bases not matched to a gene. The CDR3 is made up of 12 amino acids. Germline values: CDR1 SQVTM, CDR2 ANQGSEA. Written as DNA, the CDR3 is TGCAGCGTTGGAAAGGGGGCGGGTGGCTACACCTTC. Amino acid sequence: CSVGKGAGGYTF.

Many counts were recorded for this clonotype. CDR3: CSVGGLGHFNTEAFF. The CDR3 DNA reads as TGCAGCGTTGGAGGTTTGGGGCACTTCAACACTGAAGCTTTCTTT. The chain recombines TRBV29-1 with TRBJ1-1, with D perhaps matching TRBD1 (5 bases). V lost 4 bases, J lost 2 bases, and 17 bases lay in between. The CDR3 consists of 15 residues. Germline CDR1 and CDR2: SQVTM and ANQGSEA. The whole variable domain, remainder taken from reference TRBV29-1 and TRBJ1-1, is SAVISQKPSRDICQRGTSLTIQCQVDSQVTMMFWYRQQPGQSLTLIATANQGSEATYESGFVIDKFPISRPNLTFSTLTVSNMSPEDSSIYLCSVGGLGHFNTEAFFGQGTRLTVV.

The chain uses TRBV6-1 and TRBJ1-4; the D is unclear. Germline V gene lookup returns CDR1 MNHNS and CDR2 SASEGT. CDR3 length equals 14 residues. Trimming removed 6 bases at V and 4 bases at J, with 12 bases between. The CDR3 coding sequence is TGTGCCAGCAGAGACACAAACCTTAATGAAAAACTGTTTTTT. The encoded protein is CASRDTNLNEKLFF.

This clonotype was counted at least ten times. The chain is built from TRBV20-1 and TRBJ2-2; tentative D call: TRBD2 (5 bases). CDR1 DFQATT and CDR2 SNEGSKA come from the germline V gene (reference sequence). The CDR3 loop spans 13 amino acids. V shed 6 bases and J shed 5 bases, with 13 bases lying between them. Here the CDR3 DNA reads TGCAGTGCGGATCCTAGGAGGACCGGGGAGCTGTTTTTT. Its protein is CSADPRRTGELFF.

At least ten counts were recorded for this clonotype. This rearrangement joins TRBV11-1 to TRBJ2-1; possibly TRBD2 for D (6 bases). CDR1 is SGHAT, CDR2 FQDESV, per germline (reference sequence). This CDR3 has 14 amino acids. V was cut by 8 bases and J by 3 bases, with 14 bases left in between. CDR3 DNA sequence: TGTGCCAGCTCCCGGGACTTAAACTACAATGAGCAGTTCTTC. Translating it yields CASSRDLNYNEQFF.

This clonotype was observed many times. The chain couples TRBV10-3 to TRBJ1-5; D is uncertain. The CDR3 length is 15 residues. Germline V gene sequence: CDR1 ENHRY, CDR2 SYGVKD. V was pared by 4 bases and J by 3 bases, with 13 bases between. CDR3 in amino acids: CAISGVGYDNQPQHF. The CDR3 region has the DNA TGTGCCATCAGTGGTGTGGGGTATGACAATCAGCCCCAGCATTTT.

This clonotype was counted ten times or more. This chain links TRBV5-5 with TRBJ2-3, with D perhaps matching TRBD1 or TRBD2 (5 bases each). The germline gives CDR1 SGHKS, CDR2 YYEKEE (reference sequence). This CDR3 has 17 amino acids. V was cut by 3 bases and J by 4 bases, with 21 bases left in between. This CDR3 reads CASSSPGTIVKADTQYF. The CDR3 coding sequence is TGTGCCAGCAGCTCACCCGGGACCATCGTTAAGGCAGATACGCAGTATTTT.

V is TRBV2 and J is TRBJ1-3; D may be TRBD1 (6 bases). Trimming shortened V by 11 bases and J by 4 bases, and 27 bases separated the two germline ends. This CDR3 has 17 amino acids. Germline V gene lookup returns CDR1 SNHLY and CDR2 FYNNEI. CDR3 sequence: CAFSLKVWTAFGNTIYF. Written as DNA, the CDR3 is TGTGCCTTCAGTTTAAAGGTGTGGACAGCCTTCGGAAACACCATATATTTT.

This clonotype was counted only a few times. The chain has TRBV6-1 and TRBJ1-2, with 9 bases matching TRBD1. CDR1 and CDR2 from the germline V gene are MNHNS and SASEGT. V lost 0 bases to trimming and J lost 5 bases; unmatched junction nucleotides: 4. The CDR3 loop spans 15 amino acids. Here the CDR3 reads CASSEAIGTGYGYTF. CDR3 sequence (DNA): TGTGCCAGCAGTGAAGCGATTGGGACAGGGTATGGCTACACCTTC.

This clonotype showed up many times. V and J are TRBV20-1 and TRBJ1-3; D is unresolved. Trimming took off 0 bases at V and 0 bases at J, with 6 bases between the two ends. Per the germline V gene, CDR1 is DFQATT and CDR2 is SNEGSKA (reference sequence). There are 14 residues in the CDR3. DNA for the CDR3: TGCAGTGCTAGAGATGGGATCTCTGGAAACACCATATATTTT. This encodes CSARDGISGNTIYF.

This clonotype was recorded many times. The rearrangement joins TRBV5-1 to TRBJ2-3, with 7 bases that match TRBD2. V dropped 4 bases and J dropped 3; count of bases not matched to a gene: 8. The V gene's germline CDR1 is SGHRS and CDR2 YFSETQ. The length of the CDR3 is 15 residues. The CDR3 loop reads CASSVDPGGTDTQYF. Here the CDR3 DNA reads TGCGCCAGCAGCGTGGATCCGGGAGGAACAGATACGCAGTATTTT.

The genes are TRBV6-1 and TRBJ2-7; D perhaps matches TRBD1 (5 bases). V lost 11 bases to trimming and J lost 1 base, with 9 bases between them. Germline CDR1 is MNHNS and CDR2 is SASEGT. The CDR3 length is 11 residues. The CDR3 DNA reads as TGTGCCGGAAGACAGTCCTACGAGCAGTACTTC. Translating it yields CAGRQSYEQYF.

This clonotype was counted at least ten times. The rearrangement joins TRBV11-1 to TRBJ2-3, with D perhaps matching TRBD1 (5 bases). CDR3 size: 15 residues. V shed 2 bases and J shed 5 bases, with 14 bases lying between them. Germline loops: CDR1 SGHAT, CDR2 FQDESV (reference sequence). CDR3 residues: CASSLFPRAEDTQYF. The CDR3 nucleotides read TGTGCCAGCAGCTTATTCCCCAGGGCCGAAGATACGCAGTATTTT. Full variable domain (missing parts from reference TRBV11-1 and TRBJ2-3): EAEVAQSPRYKITEKSQAVAFWCDPISGHATLYWYRQILGQGPELLVQFQDESVVDDSQLPKDRFSAERLKGVDSTLKIQPAELGDSAMYLCASSLFPRAEDTQYFGPGTRLTVL.

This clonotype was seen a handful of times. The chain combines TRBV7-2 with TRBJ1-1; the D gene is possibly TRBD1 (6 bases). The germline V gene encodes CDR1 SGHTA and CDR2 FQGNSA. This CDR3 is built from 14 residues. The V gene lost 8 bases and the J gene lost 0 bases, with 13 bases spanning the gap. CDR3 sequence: CASLNRAMNTEAFF. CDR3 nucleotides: TGTGCCAGCCTTAACAGGGCCATGAACACTGAAGCTTTCTTT.

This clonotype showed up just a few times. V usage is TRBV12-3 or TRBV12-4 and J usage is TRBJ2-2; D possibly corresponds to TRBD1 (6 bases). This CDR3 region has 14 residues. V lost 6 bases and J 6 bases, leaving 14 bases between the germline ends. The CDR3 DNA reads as TGTGCCAGCAGAGGGGATTACAGGGCCGGGGAGCTGTTTTTT. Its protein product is CASRGDYRAGELFF.

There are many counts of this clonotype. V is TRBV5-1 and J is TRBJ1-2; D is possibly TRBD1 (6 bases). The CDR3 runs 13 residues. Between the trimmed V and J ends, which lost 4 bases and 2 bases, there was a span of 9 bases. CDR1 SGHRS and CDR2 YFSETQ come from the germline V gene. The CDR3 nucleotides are TGCGCCAGCAGCGATACAGGGAACTATGGCTACACCTTC. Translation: CASSDTGNYGYTF.

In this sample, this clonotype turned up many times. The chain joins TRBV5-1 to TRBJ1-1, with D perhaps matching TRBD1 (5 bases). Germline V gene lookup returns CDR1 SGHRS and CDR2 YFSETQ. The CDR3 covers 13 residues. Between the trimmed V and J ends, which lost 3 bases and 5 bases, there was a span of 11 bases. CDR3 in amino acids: CASSWERGTEAFF. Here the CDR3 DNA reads TGCGCCAGCAGCTGGGAACGGGGGACTGAAGCTTTCTTT.

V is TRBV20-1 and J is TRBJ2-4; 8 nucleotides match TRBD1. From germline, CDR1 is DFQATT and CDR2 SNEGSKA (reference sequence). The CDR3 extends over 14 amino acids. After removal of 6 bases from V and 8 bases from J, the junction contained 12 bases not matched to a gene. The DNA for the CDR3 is TGCAGTGCACTACACGGACAGGGTAGGGACATTCAGTACTTC. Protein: CSALHGQGRDIQYF.

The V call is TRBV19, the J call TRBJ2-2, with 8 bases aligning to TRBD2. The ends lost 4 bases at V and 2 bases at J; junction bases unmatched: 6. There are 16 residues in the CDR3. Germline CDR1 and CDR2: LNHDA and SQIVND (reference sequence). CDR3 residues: CASSTRLALNTGELFF. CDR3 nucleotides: TGTGCCAGTAGTACGAGACTAGCGCTTAACACCGGGGAGCTGTTTTTT.

The CDR3 DNA reads TGCGCCAGCAGCTTCGTCAGGGCCGGGGAGCTGTTTTTT. Translating gives CASSFVRAGELFF. The J gene is TRBJ2-2, the V gene TRBV5-1; D perhaps matches TRBD1 (5 bases). Trimming shortened V by 2 bases and J by 6 bases, and 8 bases separated the two germline ends. The CDR3 runs to 13 residues. CDR1 is SGHRS and CDR2 is YFSETQ in the germline V gene.